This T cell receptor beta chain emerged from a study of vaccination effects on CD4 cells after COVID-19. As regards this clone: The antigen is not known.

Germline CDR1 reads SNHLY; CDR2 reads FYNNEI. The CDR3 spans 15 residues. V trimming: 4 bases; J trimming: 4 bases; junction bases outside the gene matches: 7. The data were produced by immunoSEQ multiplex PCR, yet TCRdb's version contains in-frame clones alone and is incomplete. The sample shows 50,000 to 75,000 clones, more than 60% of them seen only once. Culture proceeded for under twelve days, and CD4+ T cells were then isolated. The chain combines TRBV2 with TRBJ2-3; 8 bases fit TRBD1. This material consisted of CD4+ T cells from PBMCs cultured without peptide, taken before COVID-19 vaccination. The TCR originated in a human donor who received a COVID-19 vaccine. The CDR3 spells CASSANGQGADTQYF. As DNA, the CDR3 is TGTGCCAGCAGTGCCAACGGACAGGGAGCAGATACGCAGTATTTT.